Shown below are 5 T cell receptor beta chains from a single sample sequenced in a study of cytomegalovirus exposure and HLA in healthy donors. PCR amplification relied on 60 Vbeta primers (plus 13 Jbeta primers). Sequenced by immunoSEQ multiplex PCR; TCRdb stores in-frame clones only, minus some. The sample shows 74,000 or so clones, over 70% of them seen only once. Sequences were obtained from PBMCs. The receptors originated from a woman in her forties in good health and CMV-seropositive.

The CDR3 region has the DNA TGTGCCAGCAGGATGGAGCGGGGCCAAGAGACCCAGTACTTC. It translates to CASRMERGQETQYF. V gene TRBV5-6 combines with J gene TRBJ2-5; 7 nucleotides match TRBD2. The CDR3 covers 14 residues. Germline V gene data show CDR1 as SGHDT and CDR2 as YYEEEE. V gave up 5 bases and J gave up 1 base; unmatched junction bases: 5.

The chain couples TRBV6-5 to TRBJ1-6, with a tentative D call TRBD1 (5 bases). Trimming left V 4 bases short and J 6 bases short, with 13 bases between. The CDR3 length is 15 residues. Per the germline V gene, CDR1 is MNHEY and CDR2 is SVGAGI. The CDR3 nucleotides read TGTGCCAGCAGTTGGAAGGGGAAGGCTAATTCACCCCTCCACTTT. Protein product: CASSWKGKANSPLHF.

In this sample, this clone turned up once. V gene TRBV7-2 combines with J gene TRBJ2-7; tentatively, D is TRBD2 (5 bases). With 0 bases removed from V and 0 bases from J, the gap between germline ends came to 12 bases. Germline assignment: CDR1 SGHTA and CDR2 FQGNSA. The CDR3 consists of 16 residues. CDR3 in amino acids: CASSLAAQRNSYEQYF. In nucleotides, the CDR3 is TGTGCCAGCAGCTTAGCGGCTCAGCGGAACTCCTACGAGCAGTACTTC.

The chain is built from TRBV28 and TRBJ1-6; 7 bases map to TRBD1. Germline lookup yields CDR1 MDHEN and CDR2 SYDVKM. V shed 6 bases, J shed 19 bases, and the junction held 9 bases outside the gene matches. The CDR3 covers 11 residues. Here the CDR3 reads CASSTGTEKHF. The CDR3 region has the DNA TGTGCCAGCAGCACCGGGACAGAAAAGCACTTT. The whole variable domain, remainder taken from reference TRBV28 and TRBJ1-6, is DVKVTQSSRYLVKRTGEKVFLECVQDMDHENMFWYRQDPGLGLRLIYFSYDVKMKEKGDIPEGYSVSREKKERFSLILESASTNQTSMYLCASSTGTEKHFGNGTRLTVT.

The genes are TRBV5-6 and TRBJ2-7; 7 nucleotides align to TRBD1. Germline V lookup: CDR1 SGHDT, CDR2 YYEEEE. This CDR3 comprises 14 residues. V lost 4 bases, J lost 5 bases, and 9 bases stayed unmatched. The CDR3 loop is CASSPRTGANEQYF. The CDR3 coding sequence is TGTGCCAGCAGCCCCCGGACAGGAGCGAACGAGCAGTACTTC.